The next 31 T cell receptor beta chains were all read from a single sample in a study of OX40 agonist ivuxolimab in advanced cancers. TCRdb keeps only in-frame clones here, not all; method: immunoSEQ multiplex PCR. The top ten hold under 2.5% of the sample, which has more than 45,000 clones, about 80% seen once. The specimen comprised CD4+ or CD8+ T cells sorted from blood, sampled in a trial of the OX40 agonist ivuxolimab. These TCRs come from an adult with an advanced solid tumor such as melanoma, head and neck, liver or kidney cancer.

This clone has a single count. The chain couples TRBV28 to TRBJ1-5; TRBD1 matches 9 bases. CDR3 length: 14 residues. Germline V lookup: CDR1 MDHEN, CDR2 SYDVKM. The V and J ends lost 5 bases and 6 bases, in that order; junction bases with no gene match: 5. CDR3 DNA sequence: TGTGCCAGCAGTACTCGGACAGGGGTTCAGCCCCAGCATTTT. Translating gives CASSTRTGVQPQHF.

This clone came up a few times. The chain is built from TRBV27 and TRBJ1-1; D is unclear. Germline values: CDR1 MNHEY, CDR2 SMNVEV (reference sequence). The V end was cut by 5 bases, the J end by 8 bases, with 12 bases between. CDR3 length equals 12 residues. CDR3 amino acids: CASSAAGREAFF. The CDR3 bases are TGTGCCAGCAGTGCCGCGGGAAGAGAAGCTTTCTTT.

The CDR3, as DNA: TGCGCCAGCAGCCCCGGACATGGCTTATACAATGAGCAGTTCTTC. This translates into CASSPGHGLYNEQFF. The chain links TRBV5-1 to TRBJ2-1; TRBD1 is a possible D gene (5 bases). Germline loops: CDR1 SGHRS, CDR2 YFSETQ. The CDR3 loop spans 15 amino acids. Between the trimmed V and J ends, which lost 4 bases and 4 bases, there was a span of 15 bases. Full variable domain (rest looked up from reference TRBV5-1 and TRBJ2-1): KAGVTQTPRYLIKTRGQQVTLSCSPISGHRSVSWYQQTPGQGLQFLFEYFSETQRNKGNFPGRFSGRQFSNSRSEMNVSTLELGDSALYLCASSPGHGLYNEQFFGPGTRLTVL.

V gene TRBV7-2 combines with J gene TRBJ2-3; tentative D call: TRBD2 (5 bases). CDR3 length: 14 residues. Germline assignment: CDR1 SGHTA and CDR2 FQGNSA. The V and J ends lost 5 bases and 0 bases respectively, with 9 bases between them. The CDR3 DNA is TGTGCCAGCAGCGTCGGACTGAGCACAGATACGCAGTATTTT. Its protein product is CASSVGLSTDTQYF.

The rearrangement joins TRBV7-9 to TRBJ1-2; D unresolved. CDR1 is SEHNR, CDR2 FQNEAQ, per germline (reference sequence). The CDR3 covers 13 residues. V lost 2 bases, J lost 10 bases, and 14 bases lay in between. CDR3 DNA: TGTGCCAGCAGCTTACAAGAATATGGCTTCTACACCTTC. This codes for CASSLQEYGFYTF.

The chain carries TRBV5-6 and TRBJ2-6; 7 nucleotides align to TRBD1. Germline V lookup: CDR1 SGHDT, CDR2 YYEEEE. There are 15 residues in the CDR3. J lost 2 bases, V lost 2 bases, and 1 base had no gene match. In DNA, the CDR3 is TGTGCCAGCAGCTTAGGGGGCACTGGGGCCAACGTCCTGACTTTC. This gives the protein CASSLGGTGANVLTF. The variable domain in full, with the rest retrieved from reference TRBV5-6 and TRBJ2-6, is DAGVTQSPTHLIKTRGQQVTLRCSPKSGHDTVSWYQQALGQGPQFIFQYYEEEERQRGNFPDRFSGHQFPNYSSELNVNALLLGDSALYLCASSLGGTGANVLTFGAGSRLTVL.

The chain combines TRBV27 with TRBJ2-1; D not resolved. CDR1 and CDR2 (germline): MNHEY, SMNVEV (reference sequence). The V gene lost 5 bases and the J gene lost 0 bases, with 11 bases spanning the gap. CDR3 length: 15 residues. The CDR3 DNA reads as TGTGCCAGCAGTCACCCGCGGAGCTCCTACAATGAGCAGTTCTTC. Translating gives CASSHPRSSYNEQFF.

CDR3 bases: TGTGCCAGCAGTGAAGGCCTAGCGGAGATGGATGAGCAGTTCTTC. This gives the protein CASSEGLAEMDEQFF. This sequence joins TRBV2 and TRBJ2-1, with 7 positions matching TRBD2. The germline V gene has CDR1 SNHLY and CDR2 FYNNEI. V was pared by 1 base and J by 8 bases, with 8 bases of the junction left unmatched. The CDR3 is made up of 15 amino acids.

The chain recombines TRBV2 with TRBJ2-5, with a weak D call TRBD2 (6 bases). The ends were cut back, 8 bases at V and 5 bases at J, with 15 bases in the middle. This CDR3 contains 13 residues. From germline, CDR1 is SNHLY and CDR2 FYNNEI. As DNA, the CDR3 is TGTGCCAGCCCGGGAGAGGAGGGGGAGACCCAGTACTTC. Protein: CASPGEEGETQYF.

The rearrangement joins TRBV27 to TRBJ2-5, with 12 bases identical to TRBD2. The CDR3 spans 17 residues. V was pared by 4 bases and J by 4 bases, with 10 bases of the junction left unmatched. Germline CDR1 and CDR2: MNHEY and SMNVEV (reference sequence). CDR3 loop: CASSSGTSGSKGETQYF. CDR3 coding DNA: TGTGCCAGCAGTTCAGGGACTAGCGGGTCTAAAGGAGAGACCCAGTACTTC.

This chain uses TRBV19 with TRBJ1-5; 9 nucleotides line up with TRBD1. The CDR3 totals 15 residues. Trimming cost V 2 bases and J 6 bases; bases outside gene matches: 5. Germline CDR1 LNHDA, CDR2 SQIVND (reference sequence). In DNA, the CDR3 is TGTGCCAGTAGTATACAAACAGGGGGCGGTCAGCCCCAGCATTTT. The encoded protein is CASSIQTGGGQPQHF.

In its sample, this clone was seen a few times. This rearrangement joins TRBV2 to TRBJ1-5; TRBD1 might be the D (6 bases). Germline loops: CDR1 SNHLY, CDR2 FYNNEI. The V and J ends lost 2 bases and 5 bases respectively, with 10 bases between them. This CDR3 has 14 amino acids. CDR3 sequence: CASSEQGNHQPQHF. The CDR3, as DNA: TGTGCCAGCAGTGAACAGGGGAACCATCAGCCCCAGCATTTT.

This clone has only one observation. V and J are TRBV2 and TRBJ2-7; D not certain. Germline V gene lookup returns CDR1 SNHLY and CDR2 FYNNEI. This CDR3 has 14 amino acids. The V end was cut by 3 bases, the J end by 6 bases, with 15 bases between. The CDR3 DNA follows: TGTGCCAGCAGTGACCCAAGGGCAGCTGGCGAGCAGTACTTC. Its translation: CASSDPRAAGEQYF.

This clone occurred a few times. This chain connects TRBV6-5 to TRBJ1-2; D is unresolved. Trimming cost V 6 bases and J 1 base, with 3 bases left between them. The CDR3 extends over 11 amino acids. The germline CDR1 and CDR2 sequences are MNHEY and SVGAGI. CDR3: CASRSNYGYTF. The CDR3 region has the DNA TGTGCCAGCAGGAGTAACTATGGCTACACCTTC.

The chain recombines TRBV7-3 with TRBJ2-3; 9 bases agree with TRBD2. The germline V gene has CDR1 SGHTA and CDR2 FQGTGA. Losses at the gene ends were 2 bases for V and 6 bases for J; bases not matched to a gene: 9. This CDR3 has 16 residues. CDR3 nucleotides: TGTGCCAGCAGCTTAGTGTTAGCGGGAGTGGGCGATACGCAGTATTTT. It translates to CASSLVLAGVGDTQYF.

The V gene is TRBV7-9, the J gene TRBJ1-2; the D gene is possibly TRBD1 (6 bases). Germline V gene data show CDR1 as SEHNR and CDR2 as FQNEAQ (reference sequence). The CDR3 length is 16 residues. V lost 5 bases, J lost 6 bases, and 22 bases lay in between. The CDR3 here is CASSDGQFSPRNGYTF. As DNA, the CDR3 is TGTGCCAGCAGCGATGGACAGTTTTCCCCGCGGAATGGCTACACCTTC.

The chain links TRBV6-1 to TRBJ2-4; D is unresolved. Germline V CDR1 and CDR2: MNHNS, SASEGT. The V end lost 7 bases, the J end lost 3 bases, and 16 bases lay between the germline ends. The CDR3 length is 15 residues. The CDR3 nucleotides are TGTGCCAGCACCCTCCGAGCAGGAGTCAAAAACATTCAGTACTTC. This translates into CASTLRAGVKNIQYF.

In its sample, this clone was seen a few times. This rearrangement joins TRBV18 to TRBJ2-2; TRBD1 is a possible D gene (5 bases). The CDR3 is 15 amino acids. CDR1 is KGHSH and CDR2 is LQKENI in the germline V gene. The V end lost 1 base, the J end lost 5 bases, and 11 bases lay between the germline ends. Here the CDR3 reads CASSPRREGTGELFF. CDR3 bases: TGTGCCAGCTCACCACGCAGGGAAGGAACCGGGGAGCTGTTTTTT. Based on the CDR3 plus reference TRBV18 and TRBJ2-2, the full variable domain is NAGVMQNPRHLVRRRGQEARLRCSPMKGHSHVYWYRQLPEEGLKFMVYLQKENIIDESGMPKERFSAEFPKEGPSILRIQQVVRGDSAAYFCASSPRREGTGELFFGEGSRLTVL.

The chain is built from TRBV18 and TRBJ1-5, with D possibly matching TRBD1 (6 bases). This CDR3 is 14 amino acids long. Germline V lookup: CDR1 KGHSH, CDR2 LQKENI. V shed 4 bases and J shed 3 bases, with 10 bases lying between them. The CDR3 nucleotides are TGTGCCAGCTCACTGGACAGCTACAATCAGCCCCAGCATTTT. Its protein product is CASSLDSYNQPQHF.

The chain employs TRBV7-9 and TRBJ1-5; 9 bases align to TRBD1. Germline V gene sequence: CDR1 SEHNR, CDR2 FQNEAQ (reference sequence). The trim removed 4 bases at V and 4 bases at J, leaving 11 bases unmatched. The CDR3 runs 17 residues. The CDR3 region is CASSSYTGGRGNQPQHF. The DNA of the CDR3 is TGTGCCAGCAGCTCGTATACAGGGGGCAGGGGTAATCAGCCCCAGCATTTT.

The chain recombines TRBV28 with TRBJ1-1; D is undetermined. Germline V lookup: CDR1 MDHEN, CDR2 SYDVKM. This CDR3 spans 15 amino acids. Trimming removed 5 bases at V and 0 bases at J, with 13 bases between. This CDR3 is CASSPHGNMNTEAFF. The CDR3 DNA is TGTGCCAGCAGTCCCCATGGGAATATGAACACTGAAGCTTTCTTT.

V usage is TRBV5-8 and J usage is TRBJ1-5, with unresolved D. CDR1 is SGHTS and CDR2 is YDEGEE in the germline V gene. Trimming removed 2 bases at V and 4 bases at J, with 10 bases between. The CDR3 covers 14 residues. CDR3 in DNA: TGTGCCAGCAGCTTTTATAGGGAAAATCAGCCCCAGCATTTT. It codes for CASSFYRENQPQHF.

This chain connects TRBV14 to TRBJ2-1; D tentatively fits TRBD1 or TRBD2 (5 bases each). V lost 5 bases and J 6 bases, leaving 11 bases between the germline ends. From germline, CDR1 is SGHDN and CDR2 FVKESK. This CDR3 spans 13 amino acids. The CDR3 loop reads CASSTGTRNEQFF. CDR3 DNA sequence: TGTGCCAGCAGCACGGGGACCCGCAATGAGCAGTTCTTC.

CDR3 DNA sequence: TGCAGCGTGGACAGGAACTTCTACAATGAGCAGTTCTTC. This sequence encodes CSVDRNFYNEQFF. The rearrangement joins TRBV29-1 to TRBJ2-1; 7 bases are shared with TRBD1. Germline V gives CDR1 SQVTM, CDR2 ANQGSEA. J gave up 3 bases and V 6 bases, and 5 bases lay outside the gene matches. CDR3 length equals 13 residues.

V and J are TRBV20-1 and TRBJ2-7; maybe TRBD1 (5 bases). The V end lost 7 bases, the J end lost 6 bases, and 13 bases lay between the germline ends. Germline V gene lookup returns CDR1 DFQATT and CDR2 SNEGSKA (reference sequence). This CDR3 has 11 amino acids. The CDR3 is CSGAGRGEQYF. DNA for the CDR3: TGCAGTGGCGCAGGTAGGGGCGAGCAGTACTTC.

The rearrangement joins TRBV6-1 to TRBJ1-5, with D maybe TRBD1 (5 bases). Germline V lookup: CDR1 MNHNS, CDR2 SASEGT. The CDR3 has 14 amino acids. V lost 2 bases and J 6 bases, leaving 11 bases between the germline ends. The CDR3 spells CASSEQGFSQPQHF. The DNA for the CDR3 is TGTGCCAGCAGTGAACAGGGTTTCAGTCAGCCCCAGCATTTT.

The CDR3 protein is CASSESPGLAGNTIYF. CDR3 in DNA: TGTGCCAGCAGTGAGTCTCCCGGACTAGCTGGAAACACCATATATTTT. The J gene is TRBJ1-3, the V gene TRBV2; unclear D gene. Germline CDR1 and CDR2: SNHLY and FYNNEI. The CDR3 extends over 16 amino acids. V was cut by 3 bases and J by 2 bases, with 14 bases left in between.

The chain carries TRBV27 and TRBJ2-7, with no clear D. This CDR3 is built from 14 residues. V lost 3 bases and J lost 5, with 14 bases in between. CDR1 is MNHEY and CDR2 is SMNVEV in the germline V gene (reference sequence). Here the CDR3 DNA reads TGTGCCAGCAGTTTCTTTGGAACTCGGGACGAGCAGTACTTC. This sequence encodes CASSFFGTRDEQYF.

The chain links TRBV19 to TRBJ1-5, with D possibly being TRBD1 (5 bases). The V gene lost 4 bases and the J gene lost 0 bases, with 13 bases spanning the gap. Germline values: CDR1 LNHDA, CDR2 SQIVND (reference sequence). The CDR3 covers 16 residues. CDR3 in amino acids: CASSTLRQTSNQPQHF. In DNA, the CDR3 is TGTGCCAGTAGTACCCTTCGACAGACTAGCAATCAGCCCCAGCATTTT. The full variable domain, completed using reference TRBV19 and TRBJ1-5, is DGGITQSPKYLFRKEGQNVTLSCEQNLNHDAMYWYRQDPGQGLRLIYYSQIVNDFQKGDIAEGYSVSREKKESFPLTVTSAQKNPTAFYLCASSTLRQTSNQPQHFGDGTRLSIL.

The V gene is TRBV7-2, the J gene TRBJ2-3, with 11 bases identical to TRBD2. Germline V CDR1 and CDR2: SGHTA, FQGNSA. The V and J ends lost 1 base and 5 bases, in that order; junction bases with no gene match: 5. The CDR3 has 16 residues. DNA for the CDR3: TGTGCCAGCAGCTTAGTCGGTAGCGGGAGGGTAGATACGCAGTATTTT. This encodes CASSLVGSGRVDTQYF.

The chain carries TRBV6-5 and TRBJ2-7; D uncertain. Deletions cut 5 bases from V and 3 bases from J, with 17 bases between. The CDR3 is 15 amino acids. CDR1 MNHEY and CDR2 SVGAGI come from the germline V gene. The CDR3 sequence is CASSSSGATLYEQYF. The DNA of the CDR3 is TGTGCCAGCAGTAGCTCCGGTGCTACCCTCTACGAGCAGTACTTC.